This TCR beta chain comes out of a study of technical replicates of blood from a handful of donors. Profiling relied on immunoSEQ multiplex PCR, and the TCRdb table lists in-frame clones only, not all of them. The sample lists about 15,000 clones, under 90% occurring once. V was clipped by 10 bases and J by 1 base, with 13 bases between them. CDR1 and CDR2 from the germline V gene are ENHRY and SYGVKD. The CDR3 has 13 residues. The TCR was taken from a human donor in good health. Some clones in this sample may be carry-over from other donors' samples. V and J are TRBV10-3 and TRBJ1-2; D is unclear. The sample consisted of PBMCs. The CDR3 coding sequence is TGTGCCACCCGGGAGGGCCGTAACTATGGCTACACCTTC. As protein: CATREGRNYGYTF.